The source of this T cell receptor beta chain is a study of siplizumab effects on memory and regulatory T cells. A word on this clone: Its matching antigen is unknown.

Germline V gene sequence: CDR1 MNHEY, CDR2 SVGAGI. Trimming shortened V by 6 bases and J by 3 bases, and 9 bases separated the two germline ends. The CDR3 runs 13 residues. Assayed TCR templates numbered 80,000 to 100,000 for each sample. Only in-frame clones appear in the TCRdb table, and some are missing; sequencing was by immunoSEQ multiplex PCR. The sample holds about 97,000 clones, 80% to 95% seen once. Study results and limitations: Naive T cells apparently outstripped memory cells in diversity and seemed major alloresponse contributors. Siplizumab produced a significant drop in alloreactive sequences attributable to unstimulated CD4+ memory cells.

Material: CD4+ T cells sorted from blood. The V gene is TRBV6-5, the J gene TRBJ1-5; D gene unclear. The sequence was obtained from a human donor in good health. This CDR3 is CASRVKINQPQHF. The CDR3 coding sequence is TGTGCCAGCAGGGTTAAGATCAATCAGCCCCAGCATTTT.